This TCR beta chain comes out of a study of T cell responses to AZD1222 COVID-19 vaccine. Trimming took 3 bases from V and 6 from J; bases not matched to a gene: 5. The germline CDR1 and CDR2 sequences are LGHDT and YNNKEL (reference sequence). The CDR3 is 15 residues long. Sequencing was performed with immunoSEQ multiplex PCR; in TCRdb, only in-frame clones are kept and a portion is missing. In the table there are fewer than 180,000 clones, around 95% of which are singletons. This sequence joins TRBV3-1 (or the pseudogene TRBV3-2) and TRBJ2-6; 7 bases map to TRBD2. The material sequenced was peripheral blood, taken on day 0 of AZD1222 vaccination. The receptor was derived from an adult in good health. The CDR3 DNA follows: TGTGCCAGCAGCCATTGGGGGGGTGAGGCCAACGTCCTGACTTTC. Translated: CASSHWGGEANVLTF.